The present entry profiles one T cell receptor (beta chain) with its context. Sequenced by immunoSEQ multiplex PCR; TCRdb stores in-frame clones only, minus some. This table has roughly 130,000 clones, 88% appearing once. This record comes from a study of blood T cell repertoires in COVID-19. About the study: T cells, B-cell-depleted T cells, or PBMCs supplied cDNA or gDNA.

The sequenced sample was peripheral blood. This receptor was identified in a human donor with COVID-19, enrolled during active disease. The donor label of this sample is uncertain.

Written as DNA, the CDR3 is TGTGCCAGCAGGCAAGGAGGGCCGTTCAATGAGCAGTTCTTC. It specifies CASRQGGPFNEQFF. The chain employs TRBV7-2 and TRBJ2-1, with D possibly TRBD2 on 6 matching bases. Trimming left V 6 bases short and J 6 bases short, with 15 bases between. The CDR3 has 14 amino acids. Germline values: CDR1 SGHTA, CDR2 FQGNSA.